Listed below are T cell receptor beta chains from one sample, sequenced in a study of blood T cells in healthy people across ages. TCRdb fed the 5' RACE reads into MiXCR, producing one record per CDR3 protein. Here the sample spans under 2,000,000 distinct CDR3 sequences, just under 50% being singletons. The specimen sequenced was blood. The receptors were gathered from a woman in her thirties or forties in good health. Each CDR3 is given with its conserved first and last residue. D genes are given only for firm matches. The listing skips clone size in some rows; elsewhere it reads once, few, many or a size class.

D gene,CDR3 length,clone size,V gene,J gene,CDR3 DNA,CDR3 protein
TRBD1,16,NA,TRBV6-5,TRBJ2-1,TGTGCCAGCAGTCGGAGGACAGGGGTAGAATCAAATGAGCAGTTCTTC,CASSRRTGVESNEQFF
TRBD2,16,NA,TRBV6-6,TRBJ2-7,TGTGCCAGCCGACCGGGAGGAAAGGGGCGATCCTACGAGCAGTACTTC,CASRPGGKGRSYEQYF
NA,13,many,TRBV12-3/TRBV12-4,TRBJ2-7,TGTGCCAGTTCAGACGCTTTTGTGTACGAGCAGTACTTC,CASSDAFVYEQYF
TRBD2,13,NA,TRBV4-3,TRBJ2-5,TGCGCCAGCAGCCAGTTAGCGGGAGAGACCCAGTACTTC,CASSQLAGETQYF
NA,16,NA,TRBV12-3/TRBV12-4,TRBJ1-2,TGTGCCAGCAGCCCATCGCTGGGCAGGGACAACTATGGCTACACCTTC,CASSPSLGRDNYGYTF
TRBD1,17,few,TRBV9,TRBJ2-1,TGTGCCAGCAGCTCCCTCGGAAGGACAGGGGTAAACAATGAGCAGTTCTTC,CASSSLGRTGVNNEQFF
TRBD1,12,NA,TRBV20-1,TRBJ1-1,TGCAGAGGCGGACAGGGGAATACTGAAGCTTTCTTT,CRGGQGNTEAFF
TRBD1,13,NA,TRBV20-1,TRBJ2-7,TGCAGTGCTAGAGTAACAGGGGGCTACGAGCAGTACTTC,CSARVTGGYEQYF
NA,15,NA,TRBV7-9,TRBJ2-1,TGTGCCAGCAGCCCCCCACTAGGCGTGGGGTATGAGCAGTTCTTC,CASSPPLGVGYEQFF
TRBD1,16,NA,TRBV7-8,TRBJ2-7,TGTGCCAGCAGCCCCCCGACAGGGAGCTCCTACAATGAGCAGTACTTC,CASSPPTGSSYNEQYF
NA,14,NA,TRBV10-3,TRBJ1-1,TGTGCCATCAGTGAGTCCCTTGGGAACACTGAAGCTTTCTTT,CAISESLGNTEAFF
NA,16,NA,TRBV27,TRBJ2-3,TGTGCCAGCAGACCGTCCTGGATAGCTCGAACAGATACGCAGTATTTT,CASRPSWIARTDTQYF
NA,15,NA,TRBV9,TRBJ1-2,TGTGCCAGCAGCGTAGGTGGGGGCCGGAACTATGGCTACACCTTC,CASSVGGGRNYGYTF
NA,16,NA,TRBV7-2,TRBJ2-3,TGTGCCAGCAGCTTAGATTATAGGCAGGCTAGAGATACGCAGTATTTT,CASSLDYRQARDTQYF
NA,15,NA,TRBV5-1,TRBJ1-2,TGCGCCAGCAGCTCGCACCTCGGGACATATTATGGCTACACCTTC,CASSSHLGTYYGYTF
NA,14,few,TRBV7-9,TRBJ2-3,TGTGCCAGCAGCTTTAGCGGAAGGTCAGATACGCAGTATTTT,CASSFSGRSDTQYF
TRBD1,16,NA,TRBV3-1,TRBJ2-4,TGTGCCAGCAGCCAAGGGCGTGGACAGGGGGCAGGGGAGCAGTACTTC,CASSQGRGQGAGEQYF
TRBD2,14,NA,TRBV20-1,TRBJ2-5,TGCAGTGCCCTGTACGCGGGGGATCAAGAGACCCAGTACTTC,CSALYAGDQETQYF
NA,14,few,TRBV28,TRBJ2-3,TGTGCCAGCAGTTGGAACTCGGAAGCAGATACGCAGTATTTT,CASSWNSEADTQYF
NA,12,NA,TRBV7-2,TRBJ2-1,TGTGCCAGCAGCGAATTAAGTTACGGGCAGTTCTTC,CASSELSYGQFF
NA,12,NA,TRBV29-1,TRBJ1-5,TGCAGCGTTGGGAGTAGCAATCAGCCCCAGCATTTT,CSVGSSNQPQHF
TRBD1,16,NA,TRBV12-3/TRBV12-4,TRBJ1-6,TGTGCCAGCAGTTTCCGTCTGGGACAGGGAGGATCACCCCTCCACTTT,CASSFRLGQGGSPLHF
TRBD1,15,NA,TRBV6-5,TRBJ2-2,TGTGCCAGCAGTTATGAGGGACAGGGTACCGGGGAGCTGTTTTTT,CASSYEGQGTGELFF
TRBD2,16,NA,TRBV15,TRBJ2-1,TGTGCCACCAGCCGGCGGGGGGGCGTTTTCTTCGAGACCCAGTTCTTC,CATSRRGGVFFETQFF
NA,12,NA,TRBV6-5,TRBJ1-2,TGTGCCAGCAGTTACGGGGAAGGAGGCTACACCTTC,CASSYGEGGYTF
NA,15,NA,TRBV7-6,TRBJ1-2,TGTGCCAGCAGCTTAGGAGGAGGGATGGGGGACGGCTACACCTTC,CASSLGGGMGDGYTF
NA,14,few,TRBV6-5,TRBJ2-5,TGTGCCAGCAGGGGCACAGGGTCTGGAGAGACCCAGTACTTC,CASRGTGSGETQYF
NA,14,NA,TRBV6-1,TRBJ2-7,TGTGCCAGCAGTGAGAAGCCGGGCTCCTACGAGCAGTACTTC,CASSEKPGSYEQYF
TRBD2,14,NA,TRBV29-1,TRBJ2-1,TGCAGCGTTGGCGGGGGGGGCTATCAGAGTGAGCAGTTCTTC,CSVGGGGYQSEQFF
TRBD1,16,few,TRBV25-1,TRBJ1-2,TGTGCCAGCAGTGGCCCGGGACAGGGGTACGGCTATGGCTACACCTTC,CASSGPGQGYGYGYTF
NA,19,NA,TRBV4-3,TRBJ2-1,TGCGCCAGCAGCCAAGGGCCCGGTGGAGCTGTCGGTTCCTACAATGAGCAGTTCTTC,CASSQGPGGAVGSYNEQFF
NA,16,NA,TRBV7-2,TRBJ2-1,TGTGCCAGCAGCTTATTGGGGGGGGCCATCAACAATGAGCAGTTCTTC,CASSLLGGAINNEQFF
NA,12,few,TRBV20-1,TRBJ2-1,TGCAGTGCTGGCAGGGGTTACAATGAGCAGTTCTTC,CSAGRGYNEQFF
NA,15,NA,TRBV15,TRBJ2-5,TGTGCCACCAGCAGAGATCAGGGAACTCAAGAGACCCAGTACTTC,CATSRDQGTQETQYF
TRBD1,17,NA,TRBV3-1,TRBJ1-5,TGTGCCAGCAGCCACTCACAGGGGGGTGGTGTGAGACAGCCCCAGCATTTT,CASSHSQGGGVRQPQHF
NA,15,NA,TRBV15,TRBJ2-3,TGTGCCACCAGAGATGTCAGGGGACGCACAGATACGCAGTATTTT,CATRDVRGRTDTQYF
TRBD2,16,NA,TRBV28,TRBJ2-3,TGTGCCAGCAGTACGTCTGCCGGGGGGGCCCGGGATACGCAGTATTTT,CASSTSAGGARDTQYF
NA,15,NA,TRBV4-2,TRBJ2-3,TGTGCCAGCAGTCTTCCAGGCAGGGGCGCAGATACGCAGTATTTT,CASSLPGRGADTQYF
NA,16,few,TRBV4-1,TRBJ2-5,TGCGCCAGCAGCGCCCCCAGGGGAGCTGTCAAAGAGACCCAGTACTTC,CASSAPRGAVKETQYF
NA,15,NA,TRBV7-3,TRBJ2-5,TGTGCCAGCAGCTTAACTGGGGGAACCGGGGAGACCCAGTACTTC,CASSLTGGTGETQYF
NA,13,few,TRBV20-1,TRBJ2-5,TGCAGTGCTAGACAGGGGAACCAAGAGACCCAGTACTTC,CSARQGNQETQYF
NA,14,NA,TRBV10-3,TRBJ2-1,TGTGCCATCAGTGAGACCCCTGGAGTCAATGAGCAGTTCTTC,CAISETPGVNEQFF
NA,16,few,TRBV4-3,TRBJ2-1,TGCGCCAGCAGCCAAGATCATCTCTCAGCGGCAGGTGGACAGTTCTTC,CASSQDHLSAAGGQFF
NA,16,many,TRBV29-1,TRBJ2-6,TGCAGCGTTGAAGACCCCGTGGGGGCTGGGGCCAACGTCCTGACTTTC,CSVEDPVGAGANVLTF
NA,16,NA,TRBV3-1,TRBJ1-2,TGTGCCAGCAGCCAAGGCGGGTCTAGGCCGTTTTATGGCTACACCTTC,CASSQGGSRPFYGYTF
TRBD2,15,NA,TRBV6-6,TRBJ2-7,TGTGCCAGCAGTTACGGGACTAGCTACCTCTACGAGCAGTACTTC,CASSYGTSYLYEQYF
NA,15,once,TRBV11-2,TRBJ1-6,TGTGCCAGCAGCTTAGTTCTGGGACTGGATTCCCCCCTCCACTTT,CASSLVLGLDSPLHF
TRBD2,17,NA,TRBV4-3,TRBJ2-3,TGCGCCAGCAGCCAAGATGGGGGACTAGCCGCCACAGATACGCAGTATTTT,CASSQDGGLAATDTQYF
NA,14,NA,TRBV7-2,TRBJ1-2,TGTGCCAGCAGCCGATCACAGGGACCCTATGGCTACACCTTC,CASSRSQGPYGYTF
TRBD1,16,NA,TRBV3-1,TRBJ2-4,TGTGCCAGCAGCCCGAAGGGACAGGTTGCCAAAAACATTCAGTACTTC,CASSPKGQVAKNIQYF
NA,15,NA,TRBV5-4,TRBJ2-1,TGTGCCAGCACCCAGGAGGGGAGACCCTACAATGAGCAGTTCTTC,CASTQEGRPYNEQFF
TRBD1,14,few,TRBV29-1,TRBJ1-5,TGCAGCGTTGCTAACAGGGGAGGCAATCAGCCCCAGCATTTT,CSVANRGGNQPQHF
NA,17,NA,TRBV6-5,TRBJ2-6,TGTGCCAGCAGTTATTCTACGGAGGTTTTGGGAGCCAACGTCCTGACTTTC,CASSYSTEVLGANVLTF
TRBD1,16,few,TRBV4-1,TRBJ2-5,TGCGCCAGCAGCCAGGGTACAGGGGTCGACCAAGAGACCCAGTACTTC,CASSQGTGVDQETQYF